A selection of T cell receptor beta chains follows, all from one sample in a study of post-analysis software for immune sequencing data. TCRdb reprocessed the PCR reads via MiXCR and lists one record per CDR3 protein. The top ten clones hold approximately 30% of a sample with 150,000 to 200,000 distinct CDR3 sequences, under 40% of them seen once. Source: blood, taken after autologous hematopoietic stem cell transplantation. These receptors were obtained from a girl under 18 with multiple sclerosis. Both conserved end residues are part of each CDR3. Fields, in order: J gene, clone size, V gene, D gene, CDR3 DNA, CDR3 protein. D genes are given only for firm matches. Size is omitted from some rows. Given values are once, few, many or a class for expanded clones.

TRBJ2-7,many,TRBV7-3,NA,TGTGCCAGCAGCCCCACCCCCGGCGAGCAGTACTTC,CASSPTPGEQYF
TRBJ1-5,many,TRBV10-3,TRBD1,TGTGCCATCAGTGACGCACAGGGGGCCAGTAGTCAGCCCCAGCATTTT,CAISDAQGASSQPQHF
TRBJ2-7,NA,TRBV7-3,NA,TGTGCCAGCAGCTTACATCCGGGACGAGCCCAGGCCAGGCCCTACGAGCAGTACTTC,CASSLHPGRAQARPYEQYF
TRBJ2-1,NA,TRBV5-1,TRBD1,TGCGCCAGCAGCTGGGGCCGGGACAGGGAATACAATGAGCAGTTCTTC,CASSWGRDREYNEQFF
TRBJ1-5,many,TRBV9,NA,TGTGCCAGCAGCGCGGGGGACAGCAATCAGCCCCAGCATTTT,CASSAGDSNQPQHF
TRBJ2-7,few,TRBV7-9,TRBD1,TGTGCCAGCAGCTTACCCAACCGGGACAGGGGATTCTACGAGCAGTACTTC,CASSLPNRDRGFYEQYF
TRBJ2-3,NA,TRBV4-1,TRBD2,TGCGCCAGCAGCCAGATAGCGGGAGGCACAGATACGCAGTATTTT,CASSQIAGGTDTQYF
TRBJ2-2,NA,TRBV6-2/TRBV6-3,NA,TGTGCCAGCAGTTACTTGGCTAGCGTCCGCAACACCGGGGAGCTGTTTTTT,CASSYLASVRNTGELFF
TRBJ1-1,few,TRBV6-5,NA,TGTGCCAGCAGTTACTTGGGCATACAGAACACTGAAGCTTTCTTT,CASSYLGIQNTEAFF
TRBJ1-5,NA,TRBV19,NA,TGTGCCAGTAGTAGCCGGGACCCAGTCGTACCCGGAGGCAATCAGCCCCAGCATTTT,CASSSRDPVVPGGNQPQHF
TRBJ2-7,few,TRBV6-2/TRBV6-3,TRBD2,TGTGCCAGCAGCCGCACCACTAGCGTACCTCCAACCTACGAGCAGTACTTC,CASSRTTSVPPTYEQYF
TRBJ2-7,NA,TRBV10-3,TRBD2,TGTGCCATCAGTGAGGCGACTAGCGGGCGTCATACCTACGAGCAGTACTTC,CAISEATSGRHTYEQYF
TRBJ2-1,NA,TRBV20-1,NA,TGCAGTGCTAGTACCAGGGCTGTCTCAAATGAGCAGTTCTTC,CSASTRAVSNEQFF
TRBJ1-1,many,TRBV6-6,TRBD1,TGTGCCAGCAGTTCCGCCCCAGACAGGGCTGAAGCTTTCTTT,CASSSAPDRAEAFF
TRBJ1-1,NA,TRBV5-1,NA,TGCGCCAGCAGCTTGGTCACAGGGCTGACTGAAGCTTTCTTT,CASSLVTGLTEAFF
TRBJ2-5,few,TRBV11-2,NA,TGTGCCAGCAGCTTAACTCAGTTCCAAGAGACCCAGTACTTC,CASSLTQFQETQYF
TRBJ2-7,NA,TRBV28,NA,TGTGCCAGCAGTTCAGGGGAGCCCCTCTACGAGCAGTACTTC,CASSSGEPLYEQYF
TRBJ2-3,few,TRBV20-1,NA,TGCAGTGCTAGAGCCAGCCTTACTAGCACAGATACGCAGTATTTT,CSARASLTSTDTQYF
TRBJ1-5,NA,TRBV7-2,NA,TGTGCCAGCAGGATCAATAGCAATCAGCCCCAGCATTTT,CASRINSNQPQHF
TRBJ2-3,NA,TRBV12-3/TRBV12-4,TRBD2,TGTGCCAGCAGCCGACTAGCGGGAGGTGGAGATACGCAGTATTTT,CASSRLAGGGDTQYF
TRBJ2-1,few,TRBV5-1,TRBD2,TGCGCCAGCAGCTCATTTAGCGGGAGGATCAACAATGAGCAGTTCTTC,CASSSFSGRINNEQFF
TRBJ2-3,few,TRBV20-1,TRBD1,TGCAGTGCTAGAGATTCACAGGGGGCAGGTACGCAGTATTTT,CSARDSQGAGTQYF
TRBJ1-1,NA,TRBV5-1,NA,TGCGCCAGCAGCTTGAAACTACAGAACACTGAAGCTTTCTTT,CASSLKLQNTEAFF
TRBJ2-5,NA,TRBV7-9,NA,TGTGCCAGCAGCCGTTCAGGGGTGGATAGGTACTTC,CASSRSGVDRYF
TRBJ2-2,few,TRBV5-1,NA,TGCGCCAGCACCGACACCGGGGAGCTGTTTTTT,CASTDTGELFF
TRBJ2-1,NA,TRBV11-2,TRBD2,TGTGCCAGCAGCCCTATTAGCGGGAGCTACAATGAGCAGTTCTTC,CASSPISGSYNEQFF
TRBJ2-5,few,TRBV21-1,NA,TGTGCCAGCAGCAGGTCCCTGGGGACCCAGTACTTC,CASSRSLGTQYF
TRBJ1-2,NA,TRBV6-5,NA,TGTGCCAGCAGCGTGGGGGTGGGCTATGGCTACACCTTC,CASSVGVGYGYTF
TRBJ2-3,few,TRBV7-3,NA,TGTGCCAGCAGCTTAAAGGGGGGCACAGATACGCAGTATTTT,CASSLKGGTDTQYF
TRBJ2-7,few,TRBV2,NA,TGTGCCAGCAGCCAGACAGACTACGAGCAGTACTTC,CASSQTDYEQYF
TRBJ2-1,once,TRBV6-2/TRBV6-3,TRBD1,TGTGCCAGCAGTTTTCATTGGGACAGAGTCTCCTACAATGAGCAGTTCTTC,CASSFHWDRVSYNEQFF
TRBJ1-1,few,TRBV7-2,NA,TGTGCCAGCAGCCTTTACTGGGACCGAGCCATGAACACTGAAGCTTTCTTT,CASSLYWDRAMNTEAFF
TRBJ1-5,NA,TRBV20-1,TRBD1,TGCAGTGCTAGGACCCAGGGGGTAGATCGGAGCAATCAGCCCCAGCATTTT,CSARTQGVDRSNQPQHF
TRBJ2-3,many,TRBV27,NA,TGTGCCAGCAGTCTCCGGGACCAACAAGATACGCAGTATTTT,CASSLRDQQDTQYF
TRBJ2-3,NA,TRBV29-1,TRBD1,TGCAGCGTTACGGACAGGGGGCAGGGAGATACGCAGTATTTT,CSVTDRGQGDTQYF
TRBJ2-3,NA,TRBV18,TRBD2,TGTGCCAGCTCACGGCGGGAGGGAGCAGATACGCAGTATTTT,CASSRREGADTQYF
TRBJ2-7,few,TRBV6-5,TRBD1,TGTGCCAGCAGAAAGACAGGGGGCGAGCAGTACTTC,CASRKTGGEQYF
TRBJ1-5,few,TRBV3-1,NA,TGTGCCAGCAGCCAAGGGTGGGGAGGGCAGCCCCAGCATTTT,CASSQGWGGQPQHF
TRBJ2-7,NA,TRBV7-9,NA,TGTGCCAGCAGCTCCCCAGGATACTCCTACGAGCAGTACTTC,CASSSPGYSYEQYF
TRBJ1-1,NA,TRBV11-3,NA,TGTGCCAGCAGCTTAGACTCTGGACAGCGGGTGAACACTGAAGCTTTCTTT,CASSLDSGQRVNTEAFF
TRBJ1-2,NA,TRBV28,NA,TGTGCCAGCAGGCGAGGGAGCTTTAACTATGGCTACACCTTC,CASRRGSFNYGYTF
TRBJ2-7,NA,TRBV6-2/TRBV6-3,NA,TGTGCCAGCAGTTCCCCAAGCGGGCCTAGCTCCTACGAGCAGTACTTC,CASSSPSGPSSYEQYF
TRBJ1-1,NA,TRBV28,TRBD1,TGTGCCAGCAGTACACAACGGACAGGGGGAGGTAGGGCTGAAGCTTTCTTT,CASSTQRTGGGRAEAFF
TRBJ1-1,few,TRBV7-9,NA,TGTGCCACCTCCGTCAGCCCAGACAGGACCACTGAAGCTTTCTTT,CATSVSPDRTTEAFF
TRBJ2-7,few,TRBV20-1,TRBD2,TGCAGTGCGTCTAGCGGGAGGGCTTTCGGCGAGCAGTACTTC,CSASSGRAFGEQYF
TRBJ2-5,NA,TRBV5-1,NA,TGCGCCAGCAGCTTGGCGAGCGATCAAGAGACCCAGTACTTC,CASSLASDQETQYF
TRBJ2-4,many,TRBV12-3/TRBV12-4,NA,TGTGCCAGTGGCGCGGGGAACATTCAGTACTTC,CASGAGNIQYF
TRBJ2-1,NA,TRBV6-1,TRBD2,TGTGCCAGCAGTGATATAGGACTAGCATATAACAATGAGCAGTTCTTC,CASSDIGLAYNNEQFF
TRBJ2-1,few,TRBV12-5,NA,TGTGCTAGTGGTTTTCATAACGATGAGCAGTTCTTC,CASGFHNDEQFF